The 29 T cell receptor beta chains given below trace back to one sample, sequenced in a study of T cell responses to AZD1222 COVID-19 vaccine. This table comes from immunoSEQ multiplex PCR, and its TCRdb copy is limited to in-frame clones, with some not included. The sample yields approximately 150,000 clones, more than 80% seen once. This material consisted of peripheral blood, taken on day 0 of MenACWY control vaccination. All receptors derive from an adult in good health.

This clone occurred once. V and J are TRBV18 and TRBJ1-3; 7 bases line up with TRBD1. Germline loops: CDR1 KGHSH, CDR2 LQKENI. V shed 3 bases, J shed 2 bases, and the junction held 7 bases outside the gene matches. This CDR3 has 16 amino acids. The CDR3 DNA is TGTGCCAGCTCACCGCCTGGACAGGCGGCTGGAAACACCATATATTTT. The encoded protein is CASSPPGQAAGNTIYF.

The V and J genes are TRBV11-2 and TRBJ2-5, with D perhaps matching TRBD1 (6 bases). The germline CDR1 and CDR2 sequences are SGHAT and FQNNGV. Between the trimmed V and J ends, which lost 5 bases and 2 bases, there was a span of 21 bases. The CDR3 runs to 17 residues. The CDR3 region has the DNA TGTGCCAGCAGCCGAAGGGTCCGGCAGGGACAACAAGAGACCCAGTACTTC. Amino acid sequence: CASSRRVRQGQQETQYF.

This clone was counted once. V usage is TRBV27 and J usage is TRBJ1-5; D is unresolved. The germline gives CDR1 MNHEY, CDR2 SMNVEV (reference sequence). This CDR3 has 13 amino acids. Trimming stripped 4 bases from V and 0 bases from J, with 4 bases between. Written as DNA, the CDR3 is TGTGCCAGCAGTTCCTATAGCAATCAGCCCCAGCATTTT. Translated, it gives CASSSYSNQPQHF.

The gene calls are TRBV6-1 and TRBJ1-1, with no clear D. The V and J ends lost 3 bases and 0 bases respectively, with 8 bases between them. The CDR3 is made up of 14 amino acids. CDR1 is MNHNS and CDR2 is SASEGT in the germline V gene. CDR3 residues: CASSENGLNTEAFF. The CDR3 coding sequence is TGTGCCAGCAGTGAGAATGGCTTGAACACTGAAGCTTTCTTT.

V and J are TRBV12-3 or TRBV12-4 and TRBJ1-5, with 8 bases that match TRBD1. This CDR3 is built from 12 residues. V was clipped by 7 bases and J by 7 bases; unmatched bases: 3. CDR3 DNA: TGTGCCAGCACGTCAGGGGGCCAGCCCCAGCATTTT. Its translation: CASTSGGQPQHF.

The chain links TRBV2 to TRBJ2-1; TRBD2 agrees at 13 bases. The CDR3 is made up of 19 amino acids. Trimming cost V 7 bases and J 6 bases; bases outside gene matches: 18. The V gene's germline CDR1 is SNHLY and CDR2 FYNNEI. The CDR3: CASTLPATGLAGALNEQFF. In nucleotides, the CDR3 is TGTGCCAGCACCCTCCCCGCGACTGGACTAGCGGGGGCCCTCAATGAGCAGTTCTTC.

This chain connects TRBV11-2 to TRBJ1-2; maybe TRBD1 (5 bases). Per the germline V gene, CDR1 is SGHAT and CDR2 is FQNNGV. This CDR3 region has 13 residues. Trimming removed 5 bases at V and 8 bases at J, with 15 bases between. CDR3 DNA: TGTGCCAGCAGCGTCCGGGACCGGGAGGGCTACACCTTC. Translating it yields CASSVRDREGYTF.

The chain recombines TRBV11-2 with TRBJ1-1; unclear D gene. The CDR3 totals 15 residues. Per the germline V gene, CDR1 is SGHAT and CDR2 is FQNNGV. V dropped 5 bases and J dropped 0 bases, with 13 bases sitting between them. Here the CDR3 reads CASSPRGALNTEAFF. CDR3 sequence (DNA): TGTGCCAGCAGCCCCCGAGGAGCTTTGAACACTGAAGCTTTCTTT.

Comments on this clone: Additional DNA sequences in this sample encode the identical CDR3. This chain joins TRBV12-3 or TRBV12-4 and TRBJ1-1; D remains unclear. The CDR3 has 11 residues. Trimming took 1 base from V and 8 from J, leaving 5 bases between them. CDR3 in DNA: TGTGCCAGCAGTTTAGGGGTCGAAGCTTTCTTT. Translating it yields CASSLGVEAFF.

This clone has a handful of counts. This chain joins TRBV2 and TRBJ2-3; 11 bases match TRBD2. V lost 6 bases to trimming and J lost 11 bases; unmatched junction nucleotides: 16. The germline CDR1 and CDR2 sequences are SNHLY and FYNNEI. There are 16 residues in the CDR3. CDR3 region: CASRGTSGGPQVRQYF. DNA of the CDR3: TGTGCCAGCAGAGGCACTAGCGGGGGCCCACAGGTGCGGCAGTATTTT.

This clone was recorded a few times. CDR3 amino acids: CASSELAGDTGELFF. The CDR3, as DNA: TGTGCCAGCAGTGAACTAGCGGGAGACACCGGGGAGCTGTTTTTT. V usage is TRBV6-1 and J usage is TRBJ2-2; TRBD2 matches at 10 bases. The CDR3 runs 15 residues. J lost 3 bases, V lost 2 bases, and 0 bases had no gene match. Looked up from germline, CDR1 is MNHNS and CDR2 is SASEGT.

This chain connects TRBV7-3 to TRBJ2-5; D is ambiguous. Trimming pared 5 bases from V and 1 base from J, leaving 8 bases between. The germline V gene has CDR1 SGHTA and CDR2 FQGTGA. The length of the CDR3 is 13 residues. As DNA, the CDR3 is TGTGCCAGCAGCACCGCTGGCCAAGAGACCCAGTACTTC. It yields the protein CASSTAGQETQYF.

The V call is TRBV4-3, the J call TRBJ1-5; D unresolved. The CDR3 runs to 13 residues. Germline assignment: CDR1 LGHNA and CDR2 YSLEER. Trimming removed 0 bases at V and 9 bases at J, with 9 bases between. The CDR3 is CASSQDLNLPQHF. DNA for the CDR3: TGCGCCAGCAGCCAAGATCTTAACCTGCCCCAGCATTTT.

V is TRBV6-5 and J is TRBJ2-7, with 9 bases fitting TRBD1. Trimming took 6 bases from V and 1 from J; bases not matched to a gene: 7. CDR1 and CDR2 (germline): MNHEY, SVGAGI. The CDR3 has 15 residues. CDR3 DNA sequence: TGTGCCAGCAGACCCGGGACAGGGACATCCTACGAGCAGTACTTC. It translates to CASRPGTGTSYEQYF.

The gene calls are TRBV5-3 and TRBJ1-6, with D hard to call. TRBV5-3 is marked as an open reading frame, function uncertain. The CDR3 extends over 11 amino acids. The CDR3 region has the DNA TGTGCTCCAAACAAGGATTCACCCCTCCACTTT. Translating it yields CAPNKDSPLHF.

This chain links TRBV14 with TRBJ1-2, with D unclear. Trimming removed 4 bases from V and 8 bases from J, with 14 bases in between. Per germline, CDR1 SGHDN and CDR2 FVKESK. The CDR3 has 13 residues. CDR3 nucleotides: TGTGCCAGCAGCCCCGGTTTGGGCGGAGGCTACACCTTC. Amino acid sequence: CASSPGLGGGYTF.

This CDR3 is CASSLDRDRVRNEQFF. CDR3 nucleotide sequence: TGTGCCAGCAGCCTTGACCGGGACAGGGTTAGGAATGAGCAGTTCTTC. The chain carries TRBV5-6 and TRBJ2-1; TRBD1 matches 9 bases. From germline, CDR1 is SGHDT and CDR2 YYEEEE. The CDR3 contains 16 residues. With V trimmed by 4 bases and J by 7 bases, 12 bases remained unmatched.

J is TRBJ1-6 and V is TRBV25-1; D not resolved. This CDR3 comprises 12 residues. Germline CDR1 reads MGHDK; CDR2 reads SYGVNS. V was trimmed by 10 bases and J by 11 bases, leaving 15 bases between them. The CDR3 nucleotides are TGTGCCACACCGAGGAAGTTCCCACCCCTCCACTTT. Its protein product is CATPRKFPPLHF.

V and J are TRBV5-1 and TRBJ1-2, with 8 bases that match TRBD1. The germline gives CDR1 SGHRS, CDR2 YFSETQ. The CDR3 totals 16 residues. The ends lost 4 bases at V and 3 bases at J; junction bases unmatched: 11. CDR3 DNA: TGCGCCAGCAGCCTAGGACAGGGTCTTGGGTACTATGGCTACACCTTC. Protein sequence: CASSLGQGLGYYGYTF.

V and J are TRBV20-1 and TRBJ1-1, with unresolved D. V shed 3 bases and J shed 1 base, with 12 bases lying between them. The CDR3 covers 14 residues. CDR1 is DFQATT, CDR2 SNEGSKA, per germline (reference sequence). The CDR3 sequence is CSASRSPGNTEAFF. For the CDR3, the DNA is TGCAGTGCTAGTCGATCCCCGGGGAACACTGAAGCTTTCTTT.

The CDR3 loop reads CASSARQGWTEAFF. CDR3 nucleotides: TGTGCCAGCAGCGCCCGACAGGGGTGGACTGAAGCTTTCTTT. J is TRBJ1-1 and V is TRBV7-9; 8 bases are shared with TRBD1. After removal of 5 bases from V and 5 bases from J, the junction contained 7 bases not matched to a gene. Per germline, CDR1 SEHNR and CDR2 FQNEAQ (reference sequence). CDR3 length: 14 residues.

This chain uses TRBV19 with TRBJ1-5; TRBD1 might be the D (5 bases). Germline CDR1 reads LNHDA; CDR2 reads SQIVND (reference sequence). The CDR3 has 13 residues. Trimming removed 5 bases from V and 5 bases from J, with 10 bases in between. The CDR3, as DNA: TGTGCCAGTAGTCGACAGAGGTATCAGCCCCAGCATTTT. It translates to CASSRQRYQPQHF.

The gene calls are TRBV7-9 and TRBJ1-2, with a tentative D call TRBD1 (6 bases). V dropped 1 base and J dropped 4 bases, with 10 bases sitting between them. CDR1 is SEHNR and CDR2 is FQNEAQ in the germline V gene (reference sequence). The CDR3 is 14 amino acids. The CDR3 DNA sequence: TGTGCCAGCAGCTTAGGACAGGCTCTCTATGGCTACACCTTC. The encoded protein is CASSLGQALYGYTF.

The table lists this clone with a count of one. V usage is TRBV30 and J usage is TRBJ1-1, with D possibly matching TRBD1 (6 bases). This CDR3 comprises 12 residues. The V gene's germline CDR1 is GTSNPN and CDR2 SVGIG (reference sequence). V lost 2 bases, J lost 10 bases, and 14 bases lay in between. The CDR3 protein is CAWSLRGGGAFF. The CDR3 DNA is TGTGCCTGGAGTCTCCGAGGGGGGGGAGCTTTCTTT.

Remarks on this clone: The sample has other DNA sequences that encode this CDR3 too. V and J are TRBV5-1 and TRBJ2-3; D might be TRBD2 (5 bases). V lost 0 bases, J lost 3 bases, and 5 bases lay in between. Germline values: CDR1 SGHRS, CDR2 YFSETQ. The CDR3 sequence is 13 residues long. The CDR3 region has the DNA TGCGCCAGCAGCTTGGGAGGGACAGATACGCAGTATTTT. Its protein is CASSLGGTDTQYF.

The V call is TRBV7-2, the J call TRBJ2-1, with a tentative D call TRBD2 (6 bases). This CDR3 is built from 12 residues. V dropped 3 bases and J dropped 10 bases, with 10 bases sitting between them. Germline assignment: CDR1 SGHTA and CDR2 FQGNSA. The CDR3 sequence is CASSFWAGEQFF. The CDR3 DNA is TGTGCCAGCAGCTTTTGGGCGGGGGAGCAGTTCTTC.

The chain recombines TRBV28 with TRBJ1-1; D is ambiguous. V shed 6 bases and J shed 4 bases, with 15 bases lying between them. Looked up from germline, CDR1 is MDHEN and CDR2 is SYDVKM. The length of the CDR3 is 14 residues. In DNA, the CDR3 is TGTGCCAGCAGCGGAGGTCCGAGCGGCACTGAAGCTTTCTTT. Translating gives CASSGGPSGTEAFF. Combining the CDR3 with reference TRBV28 and TRBJ1-1 gives the whole variable domain DVKVTQSSRYLVKRTGEKVFLECVQDMDHENMFWYRQDPGLGLRLIYFSYDVKMKEKGDIPEGYSVSREKKERFSLILESASTNQTSMYLCASSGGPSGTEAFFGQGTRLTVV.

The chain is built from TRBV29-1 and TRBJ2-3, with a possible D match to TRBD2 (5 bases). This CDR3 is 11 amino acids long. The V end lost 6 bases, the J end lost 1 base, and 5 bases lay between the germline ends. Germline V CDR1 and CDR2: SQVTM, ANQGSEA. CDR3 bases: TGCAGCGTAGCGGGCACAGATACGCAGTATTTT. Amino acids: CSVAGTDTQYF.

The V and J genes are TRBV6-1 and TRBJ2-5; perhaps TRBD2 as D (5 bases). In germline, CDR1 is MNHNS, CDR2 SASEGT. V was clipped by 3 bases and J by 4 bases, with 6 bases between them. The CDR3 totals 12 residues. The CDR3 sequence is CASSDGRETQYF. Written as DNA, the CDR3 is TGTGCCAGCAGTGATGGGAGAGAGACCCAGTACTTC.